The 5 T cell receptor beta chains below were found in one sample sequenced in a study of shared clonotypes between healthy human individuals. The repertoire was sequenced with immunoSEQ multiplex PCR; TCRdb's copy has only in-frame clones and lacks some. Here the sample spans around 1,000,000 clones, approximately 80% being singletons. The sequenced material came from memory CD4+ T cells from PBMCs. As to subset: CD45RA-negative fraction. These receptors all come from a man younger than 35 in good health. Some clones in this sample may be carry-over from other donors' samples.

The J gene is TRBJ2-7, the V gene TRBV5-1, with TRBD2 matching 12 bases. This CDR3 has 15 residues. The V segment lost 3 bases and the J segment 0 bases; nucleotides outside the gene matches: 1. Germline V lookup: CDR1 SGHRS, CDR2 YFSETQ. CDR3 in amino acids: CASSWTSGASYEQYF. The CDR3 DNA reads TGCGCCAGCAGCTGGACTAGCGGGGCCTCCTACGAGCAGTACTTC.

In DNA, the CDR3 is TGTGCCAGCAGCGTAGCGGCTAGCCTCAATGAGCAGTTCTTC. Amino acids: CASSVAASLNEQFF. This chain connects TRBV9 to TRBJ2-1; tentative D call: TRBD2 (5 bases). The germline gives CDR1 SGDLS, CDR2 YYNGEE. Between the trimmed V and J ends, which lost 0 bases and 6 bases, there was a span of 10 bases. This CDR3 spans 14 amino acids. Drawing the rest from reference TRBV9 and TRBJ2-1, the complete variable domain is DSGVTQTPKHLITATGQRVTLRCSPRSGDLSVYWYQQSLDQGLQFLIQYYNGEERAKGNILERFSAQQFPDLHSELNLSSLELGDSALYFCASSVAASLNEQFFGPGTRLTVL.

In DNA, the CDR3 is TGTGCCAGCAGCCAACAAGCGGGAGGGTGGAATGAGCAGTTCTTC. Encoded protein: CASSQQAGGWNEQFF. This chain connects TRBV7-2 to TRBJ2-1; 10 bases line up with TRBD2. V trimming: 5 bases; J trimming: 7 bases; junction bases outside the gene matches: 8. Germline V gene lookup returns CDR1 SGHTA and CDR2 FQGNSA. CDR3 length: 15 amino acids.

The table lists this clone with many counts. This chain connects TRBV28 to TRBJ1-3; D is unclear. CDR3 length: 13 amino acids. V was clipped by 2 bases and J by 8 bases, with 10 bases between them. Looked up from germline, CDR1 is MDHEN and CDR2 is SYDVKM. CDR3 DNA: TGTGCCAGCAGTTTAAGGCCCTTCGACACCATATATTTT. Translated, it gives CASSLRPFDTIYF.

The chain recombines TRBV2 with TRBJ2-6, with D possibly TRBD2 on 5 matching bases. The CDR3 consists of 16 residues. V lost 7 bases, J lost 0 bases, and 13 bases lay in between. The V gene's germline CDR1 is SNHLY and CDR2 FYNNEI. The CDR3 nucleotides read TGTGCCAGCAAAGCGGCCATTAGCTCTGGGGCCAACGTCCTGACTTTC. This encodes CASKAAISSGANVLTF.